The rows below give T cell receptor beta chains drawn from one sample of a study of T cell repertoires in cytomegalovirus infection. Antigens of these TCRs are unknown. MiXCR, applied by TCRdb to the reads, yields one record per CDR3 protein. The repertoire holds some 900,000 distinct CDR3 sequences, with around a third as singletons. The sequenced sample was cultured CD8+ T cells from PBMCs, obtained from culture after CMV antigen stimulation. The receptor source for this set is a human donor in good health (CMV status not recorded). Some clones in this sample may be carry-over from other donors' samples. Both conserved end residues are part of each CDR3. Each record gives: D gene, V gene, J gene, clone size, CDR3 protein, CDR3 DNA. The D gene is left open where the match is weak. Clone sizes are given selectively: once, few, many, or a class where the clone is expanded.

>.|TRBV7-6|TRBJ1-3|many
CASSLNEGLGYTIYF
TGTGCCAGCAGCTTAAATGAGGGGCTCGGCTACACCATATATTTT
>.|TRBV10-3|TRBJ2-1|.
CAISEREGRTSPYNEQFF
TGTGCCATCAGTGAGCGTGAGGGGCGAACCTCTCCGTACAATGAGCAGTTCTTC
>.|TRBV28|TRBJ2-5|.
CASILRGGETQYF
TGTGCCAGCATCTTACGGGGAGGTGAGACCCAGTACTTC
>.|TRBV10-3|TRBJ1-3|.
CAISEGGEHAGNTIYF
TGTGCCATCAGTGAGGGGGGGGAGCATGCTGGAAACACCATATATTTT
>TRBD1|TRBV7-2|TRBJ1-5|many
CASSLGPGQGAVNQPQHF
TGTGCCAGCAGCTTGGGACCGGGACAGGGGGCTGTCAATCAGCCCCAGCATTTT
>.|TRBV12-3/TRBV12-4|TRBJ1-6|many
CASSHNHNSPLHF
TGTGCCAGCAGTCACAACCATAATTCACCCCTCCACTTT
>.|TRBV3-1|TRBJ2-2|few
CASKQTENANTGELFF
TGTGCCAGCAAACAAACCGAAAACGCGAACACCGGGGAGCTGTTTTTT
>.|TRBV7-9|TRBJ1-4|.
CASSSRSGWQPNEKLFF
TGTGCCAGCAGCTCGAGGTCGGGTTGGCAGCCTAATGAAAAACTGTTTTTT
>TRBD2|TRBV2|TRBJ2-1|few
CASSEASGGAGEQFF
TGTGCCAGCAGTGAGGCAAGCGGGGGGGCAGGGGAGCAGTTCTTC
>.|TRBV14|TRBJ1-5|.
CASSQMGLNQPQHF
TGTGCCAGCAGCCAAATGGGGTTGAATCAGCCCCAGCATTTT
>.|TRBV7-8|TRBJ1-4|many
CASSLPNRVEKLFF
TGTGCCAGCAGCTTACCGAACAGGGTCGAAAAACTGTTTTTT
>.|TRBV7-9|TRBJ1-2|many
CASSISGRNLNTF
TGTGCCAGCAGCATTTCCGGACGAAATCTAAACACCTTC
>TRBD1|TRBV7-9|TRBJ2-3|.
CASSLARQGADTQYF
TGTGCCAGCAGCTTAGCGCGACAGGGAGCAGATACGCAGTATTTT
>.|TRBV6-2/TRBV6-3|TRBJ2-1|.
CASSPSGLGGEQFF
TGTGCCAGCAGCCCCTCGGGGCTCGGGGGTGAGCAGTTCTTC
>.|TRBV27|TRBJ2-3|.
CASSFGTVGDTQYF
TGTGCCAGCAGTTTCGGGACTGTGGGGGATACGCAGTATTTT
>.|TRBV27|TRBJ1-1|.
CASSPTMSGRTEAFF
TGTGCCAGCAGTCCGACCATGTCAGGGAGGACTGAAGCTTTCTTT
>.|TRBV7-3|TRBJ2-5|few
CASSLGLARHRETQYF
TGTGCCAGCAGCTTAGGGCTAGCTCGGCACCGAGAGACCCAGTACTTC
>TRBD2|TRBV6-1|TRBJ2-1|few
CASSGLADIYNEQFF
TGTGCCAGCAGCGGACTAGCGGATATTTACAATGAGCAGTTCTTC
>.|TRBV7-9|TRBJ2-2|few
CASSGQGPDTGELFF
TGTGCCAGCAGCGGCCAAGGGCCGGACACCGGGGAGCTGTTTTTT
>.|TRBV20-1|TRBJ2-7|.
CSARNRSLYEQYF
TGCAGTGCCCGTAACAGGAGTCTCTACGAGCAGTACTTC
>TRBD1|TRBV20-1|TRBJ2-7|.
CSARGTGDPSYEQYF
TGCAGTGCTAGAGGGACAGGGGATCCCTCCTACGAGCAGTACTTC
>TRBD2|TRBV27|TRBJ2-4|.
CASSLPGGPTKNIQYF
TGTGCCAGCAGTTTACCGGGGGGGCCGACCAAAAACATTCAGTACTTC
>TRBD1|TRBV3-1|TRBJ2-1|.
CASSPPGTGGYNEQFF
TGTGCCAGCAGCCCGCCCGGGACAGGGGGCTACAATGAGCAGTTCTTC
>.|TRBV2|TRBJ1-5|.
CASSDLETEHQPQHF
TGTGCCAGCAGTGATCTAGAGACTGAGCATCAGCCCCAGCATTTT
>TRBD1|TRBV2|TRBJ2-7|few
CASSLGGGTGLYEQYF
TGTGCCAGCAGCCTTGGAGGTGGGACAGGTCTTTACGAGCAGTACTTC
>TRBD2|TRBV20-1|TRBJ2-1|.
CSARQRGYNEQFF
TGCAGTGCCCGGCAGCGGGGGTACAATGAGCAGTTCTTC
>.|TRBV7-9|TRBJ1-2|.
CASSTSGGYTF
TGTGCCAGCAGCACAAGCGGTGGCTACACCTTC
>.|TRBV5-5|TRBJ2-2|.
CASSATGDTGELFF
TGTGCCAGCAGCGCAACAGGAGACACCGGGGAGCTGTTTTTT
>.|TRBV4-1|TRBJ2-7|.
CASSQDGRTDPYEQYF
TGCGCCAGCAGCCAAGATGGGAGGACAGACCCCTACGAGCAGTACTTC
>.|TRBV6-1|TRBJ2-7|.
CASSNRVSYEQYF
TGTGCCAGCAGTAACAGGGTCTCCTACGAGCAGTACTTC
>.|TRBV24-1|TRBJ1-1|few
CATSQGRNTEAFF
TGTGCCACCAGTCAAGGCCGGAACACTGAAGCTTTCTTT